This entry lists 10 T cell receptor beta chains sequenced from one sample in a study of cytomegalovirus exposure and HLA in healthy donors. The PCR contained 60 Vbeta and 13 Jbeta primers. Only in-frame clones appear in the TCRdb table, and some are missing; sequencing was by immunoSEQ multiplex PCR. Listed are tens of thousands of clones; 10% to 15% falls within the top ten. The sequencing input was PBMCs. All receptors derive from a woman aged 55-75 years in good health and CMV-seropositive.

The chain combines TRBV7-2 with TRBJ1-1, with a possible D match to TRBD1 (5 bases). Between the trimmed V and J ends, which lost 3 bases and 0 bases, there was a span of 11 bases. The CDR3 has 15 amino acids. The germline gives CDR1 SGHTA, CDR2 FQGNSA. CDR3 in DNA: TGTGCCAGCAGCTTGGGGCCCCCCATGAACACTGAAGCTTTCTTT. Translating gives CASSLGPPMNTEAFF.

As regards this clone: The sample has other DNA sequences that encode this CDR3 too. The rearrangement joins TRBV5-1 to TRBJ1-5; unclear D gene. This CDR3 has 14 amino acids. V shed 0 bases and J shed 2 bases, with 6 bases lying between them. Germline V gene data show CDR1 as SGHRS and CDR2 as YFSETQ. CDR3 residues: CASSLGGGNQPQHF. The DNA of the CDR3 is TGCGCCAGCAGCTTGGGCGGGGGCAATCAGCCCCAGCATTTT.

The CDR3 loop is CASRRRSSGNTIYF. CDR3 sequence (DNA): TGTGCCAGCAGGCGACGGAGCTCTGGAAACACCATATATTTT. V usage is TRBV6-5 and J usage is TRBJ1-3; D remains unclear. The CDR3 length is 14 residues. The V gene lost 6 bases and the J gene lost 0 bases, with 9 bases spanning the gap. Germline V lookup: CDR1 MNHEY, CDR2 SVGAGI.

The rearrangement joins TRBV29-1 to TRBJ2-3, with D tentatively TRBD2 (6 bases). There are 12 residues in the CDR3. V lost 6 bases to trimming and J lost 2 bases, with 9 bases between them. The germline V gene encodes CDR1 SQVTM and CDR2 ANQGSEA. The CDR3 bases are TGCAGCGTGGGGGACTTCACAGATACGCAGTATTTT. Its protein is CSVGDFTDTQYF.

The V gene is TRBV10-3, the J gene TRBJ1-1, with D unresolved. The CDR3 spans 13 residues. Trimming removed 7 bases at V and 3 bases at J, with 12 bases between. The germline CDR1 and CDR2 sequences are ENHRY and SYGVKD. As DNA, the CDR3 is TGTGCCATCACCAATTTACCGGACACTGAAGCTTTCTTT. Translation: CAITNLPDTEAFF.

The V and J genes are TRBV10-3 and TRBJ1-2; no clear D. Trimming removed 7 bases at V and 6 bases at J, with 15 bases between. CDR1 is ENHRY, CDR2 SYGVKD, per germline. This CDR3 region has 13 residues. The DNA of the CDR3 is TGTGCCATCACCGCGGAACGAGGCGATGGCTACACCTTC. Its translation is CAITAERGDGYTF.

CDR3 sequence reads: CASSTRDRVHYGYTF. The CDR3 DNA follows: TGTGCCAGCAGCACCCGGGACAGGGTCCACTATGGCTACACCTTC. The rearrangement links TRBV7-2 to TRBJ1-2; TRBD1 matches at 9 bases. The length of the CDR3 is 15 residues. Trimming cost V 5 bases and J 3 bases; bases outside gene matches: 7. Germline V gene data show CDR1 as SGHTA and CDR2 as FQGNSA.

This chain links TRBV25-1 with TRBJ2-3; the match to TRBD1 covers 12 bases. This CDR3 has 16 residues. Germline V gene sequence: CDR1 MGHDK, CDR2 SYGVNS. With V trimmed by 4 bases and J by 5 bases, 7 bases remained unmatched. As DNA, the CDR3 is TGTGCCAGCAGTGTTCCGGGACAGGGGGCAAGAGATACGCAGTATTTT. It yields the protein CASSVPGQGARDTQYF.

The chain joins TRBV6-6 to TRBJ2-3; 10 nucleotides align to TRBD2. The CDR3 sequence is 14 residues long. Germline loops: CDR1 MNHNY, CDR2 SVGAGI (reference sequence). The trim removed 7 bases at V and 3 bases at J, leaving 4 bases unmatched. CDR3 region: CASKSGGATDTQYF. CDR3 nucleotides: TGTGCCAGCAAAAGCGGGGGGGCTACAGATACGCAGTATTTT.

The chain recombines TRBV29-1 with TRBJ2-3; D possibly corresponds to TRBD2 (5 bases). The CDR3 contains 14 residues. Deletions cut 3 bases from V and 1 base from J, with 11 bases between. The germline V gene has CDR1 SQVTM and CDR2 ANQGSEA. CDR3 in amino acids: CSVDGPGGTDTQYF. The CDR3 nucleotides read TGCAGCGTTGATGGCCCCGGGGGCACAGATACGCAGTATTTT.